The rows below give T cell receptor beta chains drawn from one sample of a study of OX40 agonist ivuxolimab in advanced cancers. TCRdb keeps only in-frame clones here, not all; method: immunoSEQ multiplex PCR. This sample has over 95,000 clones; over 75% occur once, and the top ten carry roughly 0.31%. The sequences come from CD4+ or CD8+ T cells sorted from blood, collected in a trial of the OX40 agonist ivuxolimab. The receptors were sampled from an adult with an advanced solid tumor such as melanoma, head and neck, liver or kidney cancer. Both conserved end residues are part of each CDR3. The order of the fields is D gene, V gene, clone size, J gene, CDR3 protein, CDR3 DNA. The D gene is left open where the match is weak. Only part of the rows carry a size: once, few, many, or a class if the clone is expanded.

TRBD1	TRBV7-9	NA	TRBJ1-4	CASSFRQGFNEKLFF	TGTGCCAGCAGCTTCAGACAGGGTTTTAATGAAAAACTGTTTTTT
TRBD2	TRBV19	NA	TRBJ2-1	CASRVTSGRAHEQFF	TGTGCCAGTAGGGTTACTAGCGGGAGGGCTCATGAGCAGTTCTTC
NA	TRBV5-1	NA	TRBJ2-5	CASRGLQETQYF	TGCGCCAGCAGGGGACTCCAAGAGACCCAGTACTTC
NA	TRBV28	once	TRBJ2-2	CASSSPRLSLSGELFF	TGTGCCAGCAGTTCTCCGCGGCTTAGTTTGTCCGGGGAGCTGTTTTTT
TRBD2	TRBV18	NA	TRBJ2-3	CASSLLAAEGGTQYF	TGTGCCAGCTCACTACTAGCGGCGGAGGGAGGTACGCAGTATTTT
NA	TRBV7-2	NA	TRBJ2-7	CASSRQGGSSYEQYF	TGTGCCAGCAGCCGACAGGGAGGAAGCTCCTACGAGCAGTACTTC
NA	TRBV19	NA	TRBJ2-7	CASRTTGLANYEQYF	TGTGCCAGTAGAACCACGGGACTCGCAAACTACGAGCAGTACTTC
TRBD2	TRBV7-8	NA	TRBJ2-1	CASSSLAGESYNEQFF	TGTGCCAGCAGCTCGTTGGCGGGAGAGTCCTACAATGAGCAGTTCTTC
TRBD2	TRBV9	NA	TRBJ2-5	CASSVGTGTSFLETQYF	TGTGCCAGCAGCGTAGGGACCGGGACTAGTTTTCTGGAGACCCAGTACTTC
TRBD2	TRBV5-1	NA	TRBJ2-3	CASSLSGPTDTQYF	TGCGCCAGCAGCCTTAGCGGGCCAACAGATACGCAGTATTTT
NA	TRBV6-6	NA	TRBJ1-5	CASSRRGGSNQPQHF	TGTGCCAGCAGTCGACGGGGGGGTAGCAATCAGCCCCAGCATTTT
TRBD2	TRBV5-4	NA	TRBJ2-1	CASSLMASGRIHNEQFF	TGTGCCAGCAGCTTGATGGCTAGCGGGAGAATCCACAATGAGCAGTTCTTC
NA	TRBV19	once	TRBJ1-1	CASSTQTNTEAFF	TGTGCCAGTAGTACCCAGACGAACACTGAAGCTTTCTTT
NA	TRBV19	NA	TRBJ2-1	CASSSDPSYNEQFF	TGTGCCAGTAGTTCGGACCCATCCTACAATGAGCAGTTCTTC
TRBD1	TRBV5-4	NA	TRBJ2-7	CASSAERQGSYEQYF	TGTGCCAGCAGCGCAGAGCGACAGGGATCCTACGAGCAGTACTTC
NA	TRBV28	NA	TRBJ2-7	CASSLWGSTSYEQYF	TGTGCCAGCAGTTTATGGGGCAGTACCTCCTACGAGCAGTACTTC
NA	TRBV14	NA	TRBJ1-1	CASSQDTVNTEAFF	TGTGCCAGCAGCCAAGATACGGTGAACACTGAAGCTTTCTTT
NA	TRBV28	NA	TRBJ1-3	CASSLVSGNTIYF	TGTGCCAGCAGTTTGGTCTCTGGAAACACCATATATTTT
NA	TRBV6-6	NA	TRBJ2-7	CASSYSMDPSSGEQYF	TGTGCCAGCAGTTACTCGATGGATCCCTCGTCGGGGGAGCAGTACTTC
TRBD2	TRBV5-1	NA	TRBJ2-5	CASSAGTSGNQETQYF	TGCGCCAGCAGCGCAGGGACTAGCGGGAATCAAGAGACCCAGTACTTC
NA	TRBV6-5	NA	TRBJ1-3	CASSQSSGNTIYF	TGTGCCAGCAGTCAGAGCTCTGGAAACACCATATATTTT
NA	TRBV7-7	NA	TRBJ2-5	CASSSAGGYQETQYF	TGTGCCAGCAGCTCAGCGGGCGGGTACCAAGAGACCCAGTACTTC
NA	TRBV7-3	few	TRBJ2-1	CASSLNPFDFFGEQFF	TGTGCCAGCAGCTTAAACCCCTTTGACTTCTTTGGTGAGCAGTTCTTC
TRBD1	TRBV6-6	NA	TRBJ2-5	CASRRGGLTQYF	TGTGCCAGCAGGAGAGGGGGCTTGACCCAGTACTTC
NA	TRBV28	NA	TRBJ2-1	CASSELAPSSYNEQFF	TGTGCCAGCAGTGAACTAGCCCCGAGCTCCTACAATGAGCAGTTCTTC
NA	TRBV6-5	NA	TRBJ1-2	CASSYSRTGGLYDYTF	TGTGCCAGCAGTTACTCCCGAACCGGTGGTCTCTATGACTACACCTTC
TRBD2	TRBV5-1	NA	TRBJ2-1	CASSLALAGGPNEQFF	TGCGCCAGCAGCTTGGCCTTAGCGGGAGGACCCAATGAGCAGTTCTTC
TRBD1	TRBV6-5	NA	TRBJ2-7	CASRSGTGNNEQYF	TGTGCCAGCCGTTCCGGGACAGGGAATAACGAGCAGTACTTC
NA	TRBV9	NA	TRBJ1-1	CASSVEAGMNTEAFF	TGTGCCAGCAGCGTAGAAGCGGGAATGAACACTGAAGCTTTCTTT
TRBD2	TRBV5-4	NA	TRBJ2-7	CASSRAGGPYEQYF	TGTGCCAGCAGCAGGGCGGGAGGGCCTTACGAGCAGTACTTC
NA	TRBV6-1	NA	TRBJ2-1	CASISVGGQDEQFF	TGTGCCAGCATCAGCGTAGGGGGGCAGGATGAGCAGTTCTTC
NA	TRBV6-1	NA	TRBJ2-1	CASSDPGRSGTEQFF	TGTGCCAGCAGTGACCCTGGCCGGAGCGGTACTGAGCAGTTCTTC
TRBD2	TRBV15	NA	TRBJ2-5	CATSRDLGLAGEVGQETQYF	TGTGCCACCAGCAGAGATCTGGGACTAGCGGGAGAGGTGGGCCAAGAGACCCAGTACTTC
NA	TRBV7-9	NA	TRBJ2-5	CASSLRGPSWETQYF	TGTGCCAGCAGCTTACGGGGACCGAGTTGGGAGACCCAGTACTTC
NA	TRBV18	NA	TRBJ2-1	CASSPPVVEEQFF	TGTGCCAGCTCACCACCAGTAGTAGAGGAGCAGTTCTTC
TRBD2	TRBV19	NA	TRBJ2-7	CASRAGTSGDREYF	TGTGCCAGTAGGGCGGGGACTAGCGGAGACCGGGAGTACTTC
NA	TRBV5-6	NA	TRBJ1-6	CASSFEREFNSPLHF	TGTGCCAGCAGCTTCGAAAGGGAATTTAATTCACCCCTCCACTTT